The rows below give T cell receptor beta chains drawn from one sample of a study of T cells in Graves' hyperthyroidism and ophthalmopathy. TCRdb called the multiplex PCR reads again in MiXCR, with one record for every CDR3 protein. The table includes 300,000 to 350,000 distinct CDR3 sequences, approximately 15% detected once. Sequenced: blood. The receptors stem from a woman aged 25-40 years with Graves' hyperthyroidism. Each CDR3 is given with its conserved first and last residue. The order of the fields is J gene, V gene, D gene, clone size, CDR3 protein, CDR3 DNA. The D gene is left open where the match is weak. The size field is filled for only some rows; it gives once, few, many or a size class.

>TRBJ2-7|TRBV28|.|many
CASSMEGRPYEQYF
TGTGCCAGCAGTATGGAGGGAAGGCCTTACGAGCAGTACTTC
>TRBJ2-1|TRBV5-1|.|many
CASRNGGNNEQFF
TGCGCCAGCAGAAACGGCGGAAACAATGAGCAGTTCTTC
>TRBJ2-2|TRBV11-2|TRBD1|.
CASSLGTGTWGTGELFF
TGTGCCAGCAGCTTAGGGACAGGCACCTGGGGCACCGGGGAGCTGTTTTTT
>TRBJ1-6|TRBV29-1|.|.
CSVGGGNSPLHF
TGCAGCGTCGGAGGGGGGAATTCACCCCTCCACTTT
>TRBJ1-5|TRBV12-3/TRBV12-4|.|many
CASTDRYSNQPQHF
TGTGCCAGCACCGACAGGTATAGCAATCAGCCCCAGCATTTT
>TRBJ2-1|TRBV3-1|TRBD2|few
CASSQGTSGGAYNEQFF
TGTGCCAGCAGCCAAGGCACTAGCGGGGGGGCCTACAATGAGCAGTTCTTC
>TRBJ2-7|TRBV7-9|.|.
CASSFPHDYEQYF
TGTGCCAGCAGCTTCCCCCACGACTACGAGCAGTACTTC
>TRBJ2-7|TRBV7-9|.|.
CASSLGGAAYEQYF
TGTGCCAGCAGCTTAGGAGGGGCCGCCTACGAGCAGTACTTC
>TRBJ2-3|TRBV28|TRBD2|many
CASSLSGSMADTQYF
TGTGCCAGCAGTCTTAGCGGGAGTATGGCAGATACGCAGTATTTT
>TRBJ2-3|TRBV7-2|.|few
CASSSLVQAGAKDTQYF
TGTGCCAGCAGCTCCCTGGTTCAGGCAGGGGCGAAGGATACGCAGTATTTT
>TRBJ1-2|TRBV12-3/TRBV12-4|.|many
CASRTRGAVGGYTF
TGTGCCAGCCGCACAAGGGGGGCTGTAGGCGGCTACACCTTC
>TRBJ1-5|TRBV2|.|many
CASGGESNQPQHF
TGTGCCAGCGGGGGGGAGAGCAATCAGCCCCAGCATTTT
>TRBJ1-5|TRBV2|TRBD1|many
CASRGQGAAYHQPQHF
TGTGCCAGCAGGGGGCAGGGGGCGGCCTATCATCAGCCCCAGCATTTT
>TRBJ1-2|TRBV3-1|.|many
CASGTGNYGYTF
TGTGCCAGCGGGACGGGAAACTATGGCTACACCTTC
>TRBJ2-1|TRBV27|TRBD2|many
CASSLNERGNEQFF
TGTGCCAGCAGTTTAAATGAGCGGGGTAATGAGCAGTTCTTC
>TRBJ1-2|TRBV11-2|.|many
CASSLGAYRDTTNYGYTF
TGTGCCAGCAGCTTAGGGGCATACCGGGACACCACGAACTATGGCTACACCTTC